This is a list of T cell receptor beta chains from one sample in a study of fetal regulatory T cell absence and autoimmunity. Repertoires were generated with immunoSEQ multiplex PCR, while TCRdb's copy carries only in-frame clones and drops some. The sample has 95,000 to 100,000 clones, approximately 75% seen once. The sample taken for sequencing was pancreas tissue. These TCRs come from a male donor with IPEX syndrome. Both conserved end residues are part of each CDR3. D genes are given only for firm matches. Clone size, where shown, is once, few, many, or a class for clones that have expanded.

D	size	V	length	J	DNA	CDR3
NA	NA	TRBV27	15	TRBJ2-3	TGTGCCAGCAGTTTACTGCGGGGCGGCACAGATACGCAGTATTTT	CASSLLRGGTDTQYF
NA	NA	TRBV5-4	14	TRBJ2-1	TGTGCCAGCAGCTTGGAAATCTCCTACAATGAGCAGTTCTTC	CASSLEISYNEQFF
NA	NA	TRBV30	12	TRBJ1-2	TGTGCCTGGAGTGGTGGGGACTATGGCTACACCTTC	CAWSGGDYGYTF
NA	few	TRBV30	12	TRBJ2-4	TGTGCCTGGTCGGGAGCCAAAAACATTCAGTACTTC	CAWSGAKNIQYF
NA	few	TRBV11-3	13	TRBJ1-3	TGTGCCAGCAGCCCCTCAATCGGAAACACCATATATTTT	CASSPSIGNTIYF
NA	NA	TRBV27	15	TRBJ2-7	TGTGCCAGCAGTTTATCCCCAGAGGAGAGAGACGAGCAGTACTTC	CASSLSPEERDEQYF
NA	NA	TRBV4-3	15	TRBJ2-3	TGCGCCAGCAGCCCCCGTCCTGCTAGCACAGATACGCAGTATTTT	CASSPRPASTDTQYF
NA	few	TRBV25-1	13	TRBJ1-2	TGTGCCAGCAGTGAATATGCAGACTATGGCTACACCTTC	CASSEYADYGYTF
NA	NA	TRBV6-5	14	TRBJ1-6	TGTGCCAGCAGTCATCGAGACCGCAATTCACCCCTCCACTTT	CASSHRDRNSPLHF
TRBD2	NA	TRBV5-5	17	TRBJ2-1	TGTGCCAGCAGCTCAAGGAGTAGCGGGGGATTTTACAATGAGCAGTTCTTC	CASSSRSSGGFYNEQFF
NA	NA	TRBV7-2	13	TRBJ1-3	TGTGCCAGCAGCTTAGACAGGGCAGACACCATATATTTT	CASSLDRADTIYF
NA	few	TRBV19	14	TRBJ1-2	TGTGCCAGTAGTATGGGACATCGGATTTATGGCTACACCTTC	CASSMGHRIYGYTF
NA	NA	TRBV21-1	15	TRBJ1-5	TGTGCCAGCAGCACGATAAGAGGGGGCAATCAGCCCCAGCATTTT	CASSTIRGGNQPQHF
TRBD1	NA	TRBV2	15	TRBJ1-4	TGTGCCAGCACCGCTACAGGGGCAACTAATGAAAAACTGTTTTTT	CASTATGATNEKLFF
TRBD1	NA	TRBV4-1	14	TRBJ2-7	TGCGCCAGCAGCCAAGGTCAGGGGGCTGACGAGCAGTACTTC	CASSQGQGADEQYF
TRBD2	once	TRBV5-6	15	TRBJ2-3	TGTGCCAGCAGCTTGAGCGGGGATGTCACAGATACGCAGTATTTT	CASSLSGDVTDTQYF
TRBD1	NA	TRBV27	13	TRBJ1-2	TGTGCCAGCAGTACCTTCCGACAGGGTGGCTACACCTTC	CASSTFRQGGYTF
NA	NA	TRBV6-5	14	TRBJ2-7	TGTGCCAGCAGTTACCTTATATCCTACTACGAGCAGTACTTC	CASSYLISYYEQYF
TRBD2	NA	TRBV5-1	16	TRBJ2-7	TGCGCCAGCAGCTTGGGGATAGCGGGAGAAGGCTACGAGCAGTACTTC	CASSLGIAGEGYEQYF